These 13 T cell receptor beta chains originate from one sample sequenced in a study of T cells in Graves' hyperthyroidism and ophthalmopathy. Regions amplified from RNA transcripts were the TCR beta CDR3 regions. In the first-round RT-PCR of the TCR CDR3, the HTBI primer set was used. A single record per CDR3 protein comes from TCRdb applying MiXCR to the multiplex PCR reads. The table includes around 360,000 distinct CDR3 sequences, around 15% detected once. The sequenced material came from blood. The receptors were sampled from a woman in her fifties or sixties with Graves' ophthalmopathy.

In this sample, this clonotype turned up a few times. The chain joins TRBV20-1 to TRBJ1-5, with D maybe TRBD1 (5 bases). V lost 6 bases and J 5 bases, leaving 11 bases between the germline ends. From germline, CDR1 is DFQATT and CDR2 SNEGSKA (reference sequence). The CDR3 totals 12 residues. This chain's CDR3 is CSALRGDQPQHF. The CDR3 DNA sequence: TGCAGTGCCCTAAGGGGAGATCAGCCCCAGCATTTT.

This clonotype occurred a few times. The chain joins TRBV27 to TRBJ2-3, with TRBD2 identical over 12 bases. Germline loops: CDR1 MNHEY, CDR2 SMNVEV (reference sequence). With V trimmed by 5 bases and J by 4 bases, 16 bases remained unmatched. CDR3 length: 19 residues. The CDR3 DNA is TGTGCCAGCAGTGGCAGACTAGCGGGAGTAAGTCAGCGTGCAGATACGCAGTATTTT. Translation: CASSGRLAGVSQRADTQYF.

Comments on this clonotype: Since a much larger clone is just one base distant, this may be a read error. The rearrangement links TRBV5-6 to TRBJ1-1, with TRBD1 identical over 7 bases. In germline, CDR1 is SGHDT, CDR2 YYEEEE. Losses at the gene ends were 3 bases for V and 7 bases for J; bases not matched to a gene: 6. This CDR3 is 13 amino acids long. CDR3 sequence: CASSSGGTHEAFF. CDR3 DNA: TGTGCCAGCAGCTCAGGGGGAACACATGAAGCTTTCTTT.

About this clonotype: One base away lies a much larger clone, so this may be a sequencing read error. The chain has TRBV20-1 and TRBJ2-1, with TRBD2 as a possible D gene (6 bases). The CDR3 has 15 amino acids. Germline loops: CDR1 DFQATT, CDR2 SNEGSKA (reference sequence). The CDR3 nucleotides are TGCAGTGCTAGAGATAGGAGACTAGGCTTCAATGGGCAGTTCTTC. This translates into CSARDRRLGFNGQFF.

This clonotype was detected ten times or more. The rearrangement joins TRBV6-5 to TRBJ1-1; D remains unclear. The CDR3 is made up of 16 amino acids. V was clipped by 0 bases and J by 0 bases, with 11 bases between them. Germline CDR1 MNHEY, CDR2 SVGAGI. CDR3 protein: CASSYSLPTLNTEAFF. The CDR3 DNA sequence: TGTGCCAGCAGTTACTCGCTGCCCACTTTGAACACTGAAGCTTTCTTT.

Points on this clonotype: A read error may be the cause here, since a much bigger clone is one base away. The rearrangement links TRBV6-1 to TRBJ2-7; 9 bases match TRBD1. In germline, CDR1 is MNHNS, CDR2 SASEGT. The CDR3 extends over 13 amino acids. The V segment lost 3 bases and the J segment 7 bases; nucleotides outside the gene matches: 4. CDR3 in amino acids: CASSDGQGREQYF. The CDR3 DNA follows: TGTGCCAGCAGTGACGGACAGGGGCGTGAGCAGTACTTC.

Ten or more counts support this clonotype. One junction end does not reproduce the germline sequence, and a read error may be involved. The chain has TRBV11-1 and TRBJ2-3, with 11 nucleotides matching TRBD2. The CDR3 has 16 residues. CDR1 and CDR2 (germline): SGHAT, FQDESV (reference sequence). The CDR3 here is CTSSLRLAGYTDTQYF. CDR3 DNA: TGTACCAGCAGCTTGAGACTAGCGGGATACACAGATACGCAGTATTTT.

This clonotype was observed a few times. Written as DNA, the CDR3 is TGTGCCAGCGCTCGGGAGAACTACAATGAGCAGTTCTTC. It codes for CASARENYNEQFF. The chain links TRBV6-1 to TRBJ2-1; weak D call: TRBD2 (6 bases). The CDR3 loop spans 13 amino acids. Germline V gene lookup returns CDR1 MNHNS and CDR2 SASEGT. The V end lost 8 bases, the J end lost 3 bases, and 11 bases lay between the germline ends.

There are many counts of this clonotype. The chain employs TRBV7-2 and TRBJ2-3; D remains unclear. Germline CDR1 is SGHTA and CDR2 is FQGNSA. CDR3 length equals 14 residues. The ends were cut back, 1 base at V and 7 bases at J, with 12 bases in the middle. This chain's CDR3 is CASSLVRNTHTQYF. In DNA, the CDR3 is TGTGCCAGCAGCTTAGTTCGGAACACCCATACGCAGTATTTT.

This chain joins TRBV7-6 and TRBJ2-3; the D gene is possibly TRBD2 (5 bases). CDR3 size: 16 residues. Between the trimmed V and J ends, which lost 0 bases and 0 bases, there was a span of 10 bases. Germline lookup yields CDR1 SGHVS and CDR2 FNYEAQ. The CDR3 DNA reads TGTGCCAGCAGCTTAGCGGGTGCGGGTAGCACAGATACGCAGTATTTT. This gives the protein CASSLAGAGSTDTQYF.

At least ten counts were recorded for this clonotype. The chain uses TRBV12-3 or TRBV12-4 and TRBJ2-3, with a possible D match to TRBD1 (6 bases). Trimming took 6 bases from V and 3 from J, leaving 19 bases between them. The CDR3 runs to 16 residues. The DNA of the CDR3 is TGTGCCAGCAGAGCGGACCCAGGGGCAAGGACAGATACGCAGTATTTT. Its protein product is CASRADPGARTDTQYF.

With respect to this clonotype: The junction departs from the called germline gene at one end, perhaps through a read error. The chain recombines TRBV12-3 or TRBV12-4 with TRBJ2-7, with 7 positions matching TRBD2. This CDR3 has 15 amino acids. The CDR3 DNA sequence: TGTGCCAGCAGTTTAGCGGGCGGGAGCTCCTACGGGCAGTACTTC. Protein product: CASSLAGGSSYGQYF.

CDR3 amino acids: CASSTGHTTNEKLFF. CDR3 DNA: TGTGCCAGCAGCACAGGACACACAACTAATGAAAAACTGTTTTTT. This chain links TRBV5-6 with TRBJ1-4; tentative D call: TRBD1 (5 bases). Per germline, CDR1 SGHDT and CDR2 YYEEEE. Trimming cost V 4 bases and J 0 bases, with 10 bases left between them. There are 15 residues in the CDR3.